These 27 T cell receptor beta chains were all obtained from the same sample, sequenced in a study of response to subunit inactivated influenza vaccine. TCRdb reprocessed the RT-PCR reads with MiXCR, giving one entry per CDR3 protein. This sample has 600,000 to 700,000 distinct CDR3 sequences, with about 14% found just once. This specimen was PBMCs from blood, taken approximately 15 days before vaccination. These receptors originate from a man in his fifties or sixties who received an inactivated influenza vaccine.

CDR3 bases: TGTGCCAGCAGCAACCTTGGACTAGCGGGCCCCTACGAGCAGTACTTC. It is translated as CASSNLGLAGPYEQYF. The rearrangement links TRBV11-2 to TRBJ2-7; 11 bases map to TRBD2. The CDR3 has 16 residues. Germline CDR1 reads SGHAT; CDR2 reads FQNNGV. After removal of 5 bases from V and 2 bases from J, the junction contained 8 bases not matched to a gene.

There are a few counts of this clonotype. V is TRBV20-1 and J is TRBJ2-1; 11 positions match TRBD2. Germline trimming cut 0 bases from V and 3 bases from J; bases unmatched to any gene: 13. Germline assignment: CDR1 DFQATT and CDR2 SNEGSKA (reference sequence). The CDR3 has 19 residues. This CDR3 reads CSARDPGETSGSFYNEQFF. The DNA for the CDR3 is TGCAGTGCTAGAGATCCCGGGGAAACTAGCGGGAGTTTCTACAATGAGCAGTTCTTC.

V gene TRBV4-2 combines with J gene TRBJ2-1; D assignment may be TRBD1 or TRBD2 (6 bases each). Germline lookup yields CDR1 LGHNA and CDR2 YNFKEQ. V was pared by 8 bases and J by 7 bases, with 15 bases between. The CDR3 is 13 amino acids. The CDR3 DNA follows: TGTGCCAGCGGAAATAAGGGGGGAAATGAGCAGTTCTTC. Translating it yields CASGNKGGNEQFF.

This chain uses TRBV7-3 with TRBJ2-2; 7 nucleotides align to TRBD1. V lost 5 bases and J lost 6; bases outside the gene matches: 6. The germline CDR1 and CDR2 sequences are SGHTA and FQGTGA. This CDR3 has 14 residues. The CDR3 loop is CASSKNRGAGELFF. The CDR3 coding sequence is TGTGCCAGCAGCAAGAACAGGGGAGCCGGGGAGCTGTTTTTT.

The chain couples TRBV20-1 to TRBJ1-2, with D tentatively TRBD1 (5 bases). The CDR3 contains 14 residues. V gave up 0 bases and J gave up 8 bases, with 16 bases separating them. The V gene's germline CDR1 is DFQATT and CDR2 SNEGSKA (reference sequence). The CDR3 DNA follows: TGCAGTGCTAGAGAATCGGACATCGACTCGGGCTACACCTTC. It encodes CSARESDIDSGYTF.

The sample holds a few counts of this clonotype. This chain uses TRBV12-3 or TRBV12-4 with TRBJ2-7, with 9 bases fitting TRBD1. The CDR3 consists of 15 residues. V gave up 5 bases and J gave up 1 base; unmatched junction bases: 6. The CDR3 DNA follows: TGTGCCAGCAGTACTACAGGGGGCATATCCTACGAGCAGTACTTC. It yields the protein CASSTTGGISYEQYF.

The chain carries TRBV4-3 and TRBJ2-1; TRBD2 matches at 8 bases. The CDR3 totals 17 residues. CDR1 LGHNA and CDR2 YSLEER come from the germline V gene. The trim removed 0 bases at V and 4 bases at J, leaving 8 bases unmatched. CDR3 bases: TGCGCCAGCAGCCAAGACATCATAGCGGGGAAATACAATGAGCAGTTCTTC. It specifies CASSQDIIAGKYNEQFF.

In its sample, this clonotype was seen many times. This chain links TRBV4-1 with TRBJ2-7; D is unresolved. The CDR3 contains 15 residues. In germline, CDR1 is MGHRA, CDR2 YSYEKL. Deletions cut 0 bases from V and 3 bases from J, with 12 bases between. For the CDR3, the DNA is TGCGCCAGCAGCCAAGAAAAGGCCGAGTACTACGAGCAGTACTTC. This gives the protein CASSQEKAEYYEQYF.

This clonotype was found a few times. V usage is TRBV28 and J usage is TRBJ2-7; 8 nucleotides agree with TRBD2. This CDR3 has 13 amino acids. Germline loops: CDR1 MDHEN, CDR2 SYDVKM. J gave up 7 bases and V 6 bases, and 8 bases lay outside the gene matches. The CDR3 spells CASSLTGTREQYF. The CDR3 DNA follows: TGTGCCAGCAGCCTAACAGGGACTAGGGAGCAGTACTTC. The full variable domain, rest sourced from reference TRBV28 and TRBJ2-7, is DVKVTQSSRYLVKRTGEKVFLECVQDMDHENMFWYRQDPGLGLRLIYFSYDVKMKEKGDIPEGYSVSREKKERFSLILESASTNQTSMYLCASSLTGTREQYFGPGTRLTVT.

The chain joins TRBV15 to TRBJ2-7; TRBD2 might be the D (5 bases). This CDR3 is built from 12 residues. The germline V gene has CDR1 LNHNV and CDR2 YYDKDF (reference sequence). The ends were cut back, 2 bases at V and 5 bases at J, with 7 bases in the middle. The CDR3 loop reads CATSRTGDEQYF. CDR3 nucleotide sequence: TGTGCCACCAGCAGAACCGGGGACGAGCAGTACTTC.

In this sample, this clonotype turned up many times. The junction differs from germline at one of its ends, possibly a read error. This chain connects TRBV4-3 to TRBJ2-1; perhaps D is TRBD1 or TRBD2 (7 bases each). This CDR3 contains 15 residues. The germline V gene has CDR1 LGHNA and CDR2 YSLEER. CDR3 DNA sequence: TGTGCCAGCAGCCAGGGGGGGAGCTCCTACAATGAGCAGTTCTTC. Protein: CASSQGGSSYNEQFF.

The genes are TRBV7-6 and TRBJ2-5; 10 nucleotides match TRBD2. Trimming took 3 bases from V and 0 from J; bases not matched to a gene: 13. CDR3 length: 19 amino acids. CDR1 is SGHVS, CDR2 FNYEAQ, per germline. The CDR3 DNA reads as TGTGCCAGCAGCTTGCCCCATTTTTCCGGGACTAGCGACCAAGAGACCCAGTACTTC. Residues: CASSLPHFSGTSDQETQYF.

Details on this clonotype: This sequence may be a read error, since a much larger clone differs from it by one base. The chain carries TRBV7-9 and TRBJ2-5; perhaps TRBD2 as D (6 bases). Germline V lookup: CDR1 SEHNR, CDR2 FQNEAQ (reference sequence). CDR3 length: 13 amino acids. Trimming took off 10 bases at V and 8 bases at J, with 20 bases between the two ends. The CDR3 reads CATSHGTEATQYF. CDR3 in DNA: TGTGCCACCAGTCACGGGACTGAAGCAACCCAGTACTTC.

The rearrangement joins TRBV24-1 to TRBJ2-5; D might be TRBD1 (8 bases). V shed 5 bases and J shed 1 base, with 13 bases lying between them. Germline CDR1 reads KGHDR; CDR2 reads SFDVKD. CDR3 length: 15 amino acids. The CDR3 DNA sequence: TGTGCCACCAGTGTCGGGGGGACAGGCCAAGAGACCCAGTACTTC. It is translated as CATSVGGTGQETQYF.

This sequence joins TRBV20-1 and TRBJ2-1, with a weak D call TRBD2 (6 bases). Germline V gene lookup returns CDR1 DFQATT and CDR2 SNEGSKA (reference sequence). CDR3 length equals 14 residues. The CDR3 here is CSATPAVAGSEQFF. CDR3 in DNA: TGCAGCGCAACCCCCGCGGTGGCGGGATCAGAGCAGTTCTTC.

The chain links TRBV3-1 to TRBJ2-3, with D maybe TRBD1 (5 bases). CDR1 is LGHDT, CDR2 YNNKEL, per germline (reference sequence). The CDR3 is 16 residues long. V lost 4 bases, J lost 2 bases, and 16 bases lay in between. CDR3 sequence (DNA): TGTGCCAGCAGCCGAGTGAACCAGGGATTCACAGATACGCAGTATTTT. Translated: CASSRVNQGFTDTQYF.

This clonotype was seen a handful of times. The rearrangement links TRBV4-1 to TRBJ2-1; a weak D match, TRBD1 (6 bases). V shed 0 bases and J shed 1 base, with 10 bases lying between them. The CDR3 contains 16 residues. In germline, CDR1 is MGHRA, CDR2 YSYEKL. The CDR3 bases are TGCGCCAGCAGCCAAGATGCCACAGGGTCCTACAATGAGCAGTTCTTC. It translates to CASSQDATGSYNEQFF.

The chain joins TRBV10-3 to TRBJ2-5, with 11 bases that match TRBD2. Trimming removed 3 bases from V and 1 base from J; junction bases left unmatched: 7. The CDR3 loop spans 17 amino acids. Germline V gene sequence: CDR1 ENHRY, CDR2 SYGVKD. CDR3 sequence reads: CAISEPLAGGSQETQYF. The CDR3 DNA sequence: TGTGCCATCAGTGAACCCCTAGCGGGAGGAAGCCAAGAGACCCAGTACTTC.

The V gene is TRBV4-3, the J gene TRBJ2-2, with D uncertain. The CDR3 extends over 16 amino acids. The germline V gene has CDR1 LGHNA and CDR2 YSLEER. Trimming stripped 1 base from V and 2 bases from J, with 11 bases between. CDR3 loop: CASSQGSAGNTGELFF. Written as DNA, the CDR3 is TGCGCCAGCAGCCAAGGGTCGGCCGGAAACACCGGGGAGCTGTTTTTT.

The chain has TRBV20-1 and TRBJ1-4; D call uncertain. This CDR3 region has 15 residues. Germline CDR1 and CDR2: DFQATT and SNEGSKA (reference sequence). Trimming removed 3 bases at V and 2 bases at J, with 13 bases between. CDR3 loop: CSARGYGSTNEKLFF. For the CDR3, the DNA is TGCAGTGCTAGGGGTTACGGGTCGACTAATGAAAAACTGTTTTTT.

This chain joins TRBV28 and TRBJ2-1; 8 bases are a match to TRBD1. Germline loops: CDR1 MDHEN, CDR2 SYDVKM. The CDR3 is made up of 16 amino acids. Trimming took 7 bases from V and 5 from J; bases not matched to a gene: 13. This chain's CDR3 is CASNQGPGTGDNEQFF. CDR3 DNA sequence: TGTGCCAGCAATCAAGGGCCCGGGACAGGTGACAATGAGCAGTTCTTC. Complete variable domain (other parts from reference TRBV28 and TRBJ2-1): DVKVTQSSRYLVKRTGEKVFLECVQDMDHENMFWYRQDPGLGLRLIYFSYDVKMKEKGDIPEGYSVSREKKERFSLILESASTNQTSMYLCASNQGPGTGDNEQFFGPGTRLTVL.

This clonotype was counted a few times. The V call is TRBV12-3 or TRBV12-4, the J call TRBJ2-7; possible D gene TRBD2, 5 bases. The CDR3 has 14 amino acids. Trimming removed 3 bases at V and 7 bases at J, with 16 bases between. CDR3 nucleotides: TGTGCCAGCAGTTTGCTCTCCGGGGTGGTTGAGCAGTACTTC. This gives the protein CASSLLSGVVEQYF.

This clonotype was observed a handful of times. This rearrangement joins TRBV3-1 to TRBJ1-1, with a possible D match to TRBD1 (5 bases). CDR1 and CDR2 (germline): LGHDT, YNNKEL (reference sequence). The CDR3 sequence is 15 residues long. The germline V and J ends were trimmed by 4 bases and 4 bases, with 16 bases remaining between them. CDR3 protein: CASSLLNPGGTEAFF. The CDR3 DNA is TGTGCCAGCAGCCTCCTGAATCCGGGGGGCACTGAAGCTTTCTTT.

V is TRBV12-3 or TRBV12-4 and J is TRBJ1-2; possible D gene TRBD1, 6 bases. This CDR3 has 15 residues. The V end lost 5 bases, the J end lost 4 bases, and 17 bases lay between the germline ends. Here the CDR3 DNA reads TGTGCCAGCAGTGTCCGGGACACCGTACCCTATGGCTACACCTTC. Amino acids: CASSVRDTVPYGYTF.

This clonotype was counted between two and nine times. V gene TRBV5-1 combines with J gene TRBJ2-1, with D perhaps assigned TRBD1 or TRBD2 (5 bases each). Germline-derived CDR1 and CDR2 are SGHRS and YFSETQ. The CDR3 runs to 15 residues. V was clipped by 0 bases and J by 4 bases, with 11 bases between them. The CDR3 DNA reads as TGCGCCAGCAGCTTGGTGGGGGAGCGGTACAATGAGCAGTTCTTC. Translation: CASSLVGERYNEQFF.

In its sample, this clonotype was seen many times. The rearrangement links TRBV2 to TRBJ2-1; perhaps TRBD2 as D (6 bases). There are 15 residues in the CDR3. The V end lost 6 bases, the J end lost 5 bases, and 17 bases lay between the germline ends. CDR1 is SNHLY and CDR2 is FYNNEI in the germline V gene. CDR3: CASSPGPGGNNEQFF. Here the CDR3 DNA reads TGTGCCAGCAGCCCCGGCCCCGGGGGTAACAATGAGCAGTTCTTC. Filled out from reference TRBV2 and TRBJ2-1, the complete variable domain reads EPEVTQTPSHQVTQMGQEVILRCVPISNHLYFYWYRQILGQKVEFLVSFYNNEISEKSEIFDDQFSVERPDGSNFTLKIRSTKLEDSAMYFCASSPGPGGNNEQFFGPGTRLTVL.

V usage is TRBV6-2 or TRBV6-3 and J usage is TRBJ2-7; 7 nucleotides match TRBD2. The CDR3 totals 15 residues. V was clipped by 7 bases and J by 5 bases; unmatched bases: 14. Germline V gene lookup returns CDR1 MNHEY and CDR2 SVGEGT. The CDR3 DNA follows: TGTGCCAGCACCGATCCGACTAGCTGGTCCCACGAGCAGTACTTC. Translated, it gives CASTDPTSWSHEQYF.